Given below is one T cell receptor (beta chain) in context. It lacks a known antigen. No qualities accompany the bases; no much larger clone lies one base away. The immunoSEQ hsTCRbeta Kit was used to sequence TCR beta CDR3 regions from DNA. As for the original processing: TCR sequencing data were analysed with the ImmunoSEQ Analyzer. T cell clonality was calculated on productive rearrangements as 1 minus Pielou's evenness. T cell diversity was measured with the inverse Simpson index on productive templates. T cell density was defined as TCR beta template counts normalized to usable DNA, with usable DNA estimated by amplifying and sequencing housekeeping genes. TCR metrics were compared across histologic stages using two-sided Kruskal-Wallis tests. Imported from immuneACCESS, the table was reduced by TCRdb to in-frame sequences with V and J called. These copies leave out some clones; in studies compared against another copy, an unresolved V gene accounts for under half, and the cause of the remainder is not known. The DNA was the basis for D and trimming; V, J and clone size are from that table. This sample is represented by 6,000 to 6,500 clones; about 73% of them were singletons. About 9.8% of the sample is in the top ten clones.

This specimen belongs to a study of immune evolution from preneoplasia to lung adenocarcinoma (dated by TCRdb to about 2021). Regarding the research as a whole: HLA loss of heterozygosity was seen in 7%, 15% and 33% of AIS, MIA and ADC lesions, and in no AAH lesions. The study used immune gene expression, TCR sequencing and multiplex immunofluorescence to profile the immune contexture of lung adenocarcinoma precursors and invasive adenocarcinoma. Resected precursor lesions (AAH, AIS, MIA) and invasive adenocarcinomas were each compared against paired morphologically normal lung tissue. Sample size was determined by specimen availability and not by a prior power calculation. The immune data were combined with whole exome sequencing and methylation data from the same cohort of nodules. In total, the cohort included 50 or so patients with pulmonary nodules, all of whom underwent surgical resection. The TCR sequencing data were obtained from 51 patients. The study reported that about a hundred samples were used for TCR sequencing. Class I HLA alleles were inferred from exome data with POLYSOLVER, and allele-specific HLA loss was detected with LOHHLA.

Resection was performed on patients in Japan or China between about 2013 and 2018. Histologic diagnosis of each case was confirmed independently by two lung cancer pathologists on H&E slides. Macro-dissection after pathologic assessment enriched premalignant or tumor cells for nucleic acid extraction. FFPE tissue was used for DNA isolation with the AllPrep DNA/RNA FFPE Kit. On the study overall, not on this receptor specifically: Clonality was highest in normal lung, while later-stage lesions appeared to have lower clonality but higher T cell density and diversity. The findings were based on association rather than direct causation, and larger cohorts with long-term follow-up and longitudinal biopsies were deemed needed. Top T cell clone frequencies were highest in normal lung and appeared to decrease progressively from AAH through AIS, MIA and invasive adenocarcinoma. Because all patients were from Japan and China, applicability to Western populations was uncertain. T cell clonality was highest in KRAS-mutant nodules compared with EGFR-mutant or double wild-type lesions.

Source material: FFPE lung adenocarcinoma in situ tissue. The sample's cell subset or site label, in plain terms: preinvasive adenocarcinoma in situ (AIS). This receptor was identified in a donor at least 70 years old with lung adenocarcinoma.

The nucleotide sequence reads TGCAGCTCCTGGACAGGGGATGGCTACACCTTC. It translates as CSSWTGDGYTF. The rearrangement joined TRBV29-1 to TRBJ1-2; 9 central bases correspond to TRBD1. Sequences SQVTM (CDR1) and ANQGSEA (CDR2) are obtained from the germline V gene. From its cysteine to its phenylalanine, the CDR3 spans 11 amino acids. Kept here is only the CDR3 DNA, which spans 33 bases and is read in frame from base 1. Trimming accounts for 8 bases at V and 6 bases at J, while the number of junction bases matched to no gene is 4.